The present T cell receptor (beta chain) was sequenced within a study of T cell clonotyping in hematopoietic cell transplantation. CDR3 length: 14 residues. Germline loops: CDR1 GTSNPN, CDR2 SVGIG (reference sequence). With 0 bases clipped from V and 4 bases from J, the junction kept 5 bases outside the gene matches. Study-wide results and caveats: Few recipient clonotypes overlapped donors; over 95% were de novo at given depth. After transplant, recipient diversity fell while pathologically expanded clonotypes grew through day 180.

Measured with immunoSEQ multiplex PCR; TCRdb has only the in-frame clones, and not every one. The sample records about 6,100 clones, approximately 31% being singletons. About this clone: The antigen remains undetermined.

Sequencing used peripheral blood mononuclear cells, obtained 30 days after allogeneic stem cell transplant. This chain uses TRBV30 with TRBJ1-2; the match to TRBD1 covers 7 bases. The TCR sequence derives from a female patient aged 45-60 years who had an allogeneic stem cell transplant from an unrelated donor, so the T cells may come from the graft donor. Some clones in this sample may be carry-over from other donors' samples. As DNA, the CDR3 is TGTGCCTGGAGTGTTAGGCAGGGGGGCTATGGCTACACCTTC. Protein: CAWSVRQGGYGYTF.